This TCR beta chain stems from a study of CD8 T cells in Susac syndrome. The CDR3 has 14 amino acids. V lost 5 bases to trimming and J lost 0 bases, with 10 bases between them. Germline CDR1 SGDLS, CDR2 YYNGEE. RNA amounts of 0.5 to 1 ug underwent reverse transcription with random hexamers. Each CDR3 protein gets one entry after TCRdb re-called the immunoSEQ multiplex PCR reads with MiXCR. Among a few hundred thousand distinct CDR3 sequences listed, about 95% were seen once. The chain joins TRBV9 to TRBJ2-3; no firm D call. The origin of this receptor is a human donor with multiple sclerosis. Material for sequencing was CD4+ T cells from PBMCs. CDR3 amino acids: CASSVIESTDTQYF. For the CDR3, the DNA is TGTGCCAGCAGTGTCATAGAGAGCACAGATACGCAGTATTTT.